Sequencing of this T cell receptor (beta chain) was carried out in a study of a mutant IDH1 vaccine in newly diagnosed glioma. Study-level background: Vaccine administration was initiated 4-6 weeks following radiotherapy alone, or with temozolomide cycles.

Regarding this clone: What it binds is not known.

Losses at the gene ends were 0 bases for V and 4 bases for J; bases not matched to a gene: 7. Germline V gene sequence: CDR1 SGHNT, CDR2 YYREEE (reference sequence). The CDR3 totals 16 residues. Method: immunoSEQ multiplex PCR; TCRdb's copy keeps in-frame clones and lacks some. This sample yields about 94,000 clones, of which 89% are seen a single time; approximately 0.8% belongs to the top ten. Specified time point: week 47, end of study. The vaccine gave 300 ug of a 20-mer mutant IDH1 peptide subcutaneously per dose. The receptor comes from a woman aged 45-59 years with glioma. The material sequenced was PBMCs, taken from a glioma patient whose treatment included an IDH1 peptide vaccine. This chain uses TRBV5-4 with TRBJ2-3; TRBD2 aligns across 8 bases. For the CDR3, the DNA is TGTGCCAGCAGCTTGGCCGGAGCGGGAGCAGCAGATACGCAGTATTTT. Translation gives CASSLAGAGAADTQYF.